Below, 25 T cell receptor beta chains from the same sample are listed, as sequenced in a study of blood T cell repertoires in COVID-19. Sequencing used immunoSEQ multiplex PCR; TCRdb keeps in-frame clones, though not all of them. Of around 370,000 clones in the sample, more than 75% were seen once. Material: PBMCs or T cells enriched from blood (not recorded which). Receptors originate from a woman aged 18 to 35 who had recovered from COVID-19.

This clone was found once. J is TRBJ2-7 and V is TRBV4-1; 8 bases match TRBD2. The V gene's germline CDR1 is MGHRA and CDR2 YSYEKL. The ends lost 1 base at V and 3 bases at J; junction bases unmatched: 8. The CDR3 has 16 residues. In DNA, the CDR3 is TGCGCCAGCAGCCAAGGGGTACAGGGACTAGACTACGAGCAGTACTTC. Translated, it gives CASSQGVQGLDYEQYF.

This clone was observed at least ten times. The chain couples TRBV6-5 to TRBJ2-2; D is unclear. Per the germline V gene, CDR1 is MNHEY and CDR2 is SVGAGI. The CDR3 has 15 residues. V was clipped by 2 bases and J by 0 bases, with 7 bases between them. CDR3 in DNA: TGTGCCAGCAGTTACCTTCTAGCGAACACCGGGGAGCTGTTTTTT. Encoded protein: CASSYLLANTGELFF.

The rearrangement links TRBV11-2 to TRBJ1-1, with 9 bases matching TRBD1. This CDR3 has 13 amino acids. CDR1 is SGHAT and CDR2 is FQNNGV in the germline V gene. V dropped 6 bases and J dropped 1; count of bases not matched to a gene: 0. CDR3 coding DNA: TGTGCCAGCAGGACAGGGGGGAACACTGAAGCTTTCTTT. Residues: CASRTGGNTEAFF.

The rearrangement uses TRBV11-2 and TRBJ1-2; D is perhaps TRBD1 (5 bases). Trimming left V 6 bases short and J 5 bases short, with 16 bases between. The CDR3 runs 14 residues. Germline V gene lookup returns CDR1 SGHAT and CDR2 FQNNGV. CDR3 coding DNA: TGTGCCAGCAGGAACGCCTCAGGGTTTTATGGCTACACCTTC. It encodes CASRNASGFYGYTF.

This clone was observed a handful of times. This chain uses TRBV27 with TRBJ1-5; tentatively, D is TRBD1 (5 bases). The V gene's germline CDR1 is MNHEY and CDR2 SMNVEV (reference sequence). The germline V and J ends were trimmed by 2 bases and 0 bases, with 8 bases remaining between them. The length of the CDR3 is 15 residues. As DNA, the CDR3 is TGTGCCAGCAGTTTAAGACAGTATAGCAATCAGCCCCAGCATTTT. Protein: CASSLRQYSNQPQHF.

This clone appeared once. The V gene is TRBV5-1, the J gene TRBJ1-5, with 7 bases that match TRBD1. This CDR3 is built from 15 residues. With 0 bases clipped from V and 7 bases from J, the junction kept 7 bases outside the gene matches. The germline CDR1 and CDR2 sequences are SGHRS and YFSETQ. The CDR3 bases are TGCGCCAGCAGCTTGGACACAGGGGCACGGCAGCCCCAGCATTTT. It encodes CASSLDTGARQPQHF.

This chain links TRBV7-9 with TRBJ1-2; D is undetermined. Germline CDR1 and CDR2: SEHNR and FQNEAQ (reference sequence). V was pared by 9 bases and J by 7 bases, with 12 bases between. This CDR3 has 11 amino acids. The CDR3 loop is CASSLGPGYTF. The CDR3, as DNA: TGTGCCAGTTCCCTTGGGCCTGGCTACACCTTC.

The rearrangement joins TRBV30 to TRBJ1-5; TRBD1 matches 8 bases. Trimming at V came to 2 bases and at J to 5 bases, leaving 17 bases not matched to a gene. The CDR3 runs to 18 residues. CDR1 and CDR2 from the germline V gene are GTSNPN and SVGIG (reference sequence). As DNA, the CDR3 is TGTGCCTGGAGTTCAGACCTAGACAGGGGAAGGCTGGATCAGCCCCAGCATTTT. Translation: CAWSSDLDRGRLDQPQHF. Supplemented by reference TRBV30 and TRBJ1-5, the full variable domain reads SQTIHQWPATLVQPVGSPLSLECTVEGTSNPNLYWYRQAAGRGLQLLFYSVGIGQISSEVPQNLSASRPQDRQFILSSKKLLLSDSGFYLCAWSSDLDRGRLDQPQHFGDGTRLSIL.

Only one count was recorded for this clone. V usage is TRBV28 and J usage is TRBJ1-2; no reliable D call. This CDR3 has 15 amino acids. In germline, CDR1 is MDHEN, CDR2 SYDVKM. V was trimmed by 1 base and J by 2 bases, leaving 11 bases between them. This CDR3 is CASSLLEGRNYGYTF. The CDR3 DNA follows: TGTGCCAGCAGTTTATTAGAGGGTAGGAACTATGGCTACACCTTC.

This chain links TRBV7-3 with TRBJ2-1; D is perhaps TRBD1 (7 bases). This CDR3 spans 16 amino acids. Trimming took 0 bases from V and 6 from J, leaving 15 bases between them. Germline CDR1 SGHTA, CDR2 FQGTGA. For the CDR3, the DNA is TGTGCCAGCAGCTTAACAAGACAGGGAGGCCCCAATGAGCAGTTCTTC. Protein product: CASSLTRQGGPNEQFF.

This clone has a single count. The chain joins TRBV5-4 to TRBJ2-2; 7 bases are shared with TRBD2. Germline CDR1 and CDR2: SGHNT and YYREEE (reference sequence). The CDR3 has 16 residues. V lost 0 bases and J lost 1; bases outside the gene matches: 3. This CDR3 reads CASSLELAGNTGELFF. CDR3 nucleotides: TGTGCCAGCAGCTTGGAGTTAGCGGGGAACACCGGGGAGCTGTTTTTT.

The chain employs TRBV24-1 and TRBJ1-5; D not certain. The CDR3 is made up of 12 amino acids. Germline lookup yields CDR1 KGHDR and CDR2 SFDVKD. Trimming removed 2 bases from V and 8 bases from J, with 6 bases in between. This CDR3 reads CATSDSSEPQHF. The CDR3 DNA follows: TGTGCCACCAGTGATTCCTCTGAGCCCCAGCATTTT.

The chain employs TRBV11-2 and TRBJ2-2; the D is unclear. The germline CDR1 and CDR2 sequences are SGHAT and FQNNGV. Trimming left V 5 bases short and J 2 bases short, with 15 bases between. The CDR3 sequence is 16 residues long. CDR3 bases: TGTGCCAGCAGCCCCAAGGAGCTTAAAAACACCGGGGAGCTGTTTTTT. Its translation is CASSPKELKNTGELFF. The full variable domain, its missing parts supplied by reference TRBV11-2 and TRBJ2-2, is EAGVAQSPRYKIIEKRQSVAFWCNPISGHATLYWYQQILGQGPKLLIQFQNNGVVDDSQLPKDRFSAERLKGVDSTLKIQPAKLEDSAVYLCASSPKELKNTGELFFGEGSRLTVL.

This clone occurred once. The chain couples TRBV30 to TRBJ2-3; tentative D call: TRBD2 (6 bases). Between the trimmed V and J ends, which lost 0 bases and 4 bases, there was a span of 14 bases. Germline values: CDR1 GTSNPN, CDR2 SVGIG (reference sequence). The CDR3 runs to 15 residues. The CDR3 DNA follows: TGTGCCTGGAGTGTCGGAAGCGGGTCCGCAGATACGCAGTATTTT. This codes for CAWSVGSGSADTQYF.

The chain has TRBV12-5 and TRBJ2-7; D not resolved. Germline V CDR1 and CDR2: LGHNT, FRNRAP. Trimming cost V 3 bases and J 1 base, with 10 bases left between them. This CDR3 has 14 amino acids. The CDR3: CASGFPAVSYEQYF. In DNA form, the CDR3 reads TGTGCTAGTGGTTTCCCGGCGGTATCCTACGAGCAGTACTTC.

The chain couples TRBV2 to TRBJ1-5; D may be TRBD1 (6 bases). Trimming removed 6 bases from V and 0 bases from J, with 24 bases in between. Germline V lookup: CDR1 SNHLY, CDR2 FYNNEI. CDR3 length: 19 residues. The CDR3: CASRRDTWYSGYSNQPQHF. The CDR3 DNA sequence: TGTGCCAGCAGAAGGGACACTTGGTACTCGGGGTATAGCAATCAGCCCCAGCATTTT.

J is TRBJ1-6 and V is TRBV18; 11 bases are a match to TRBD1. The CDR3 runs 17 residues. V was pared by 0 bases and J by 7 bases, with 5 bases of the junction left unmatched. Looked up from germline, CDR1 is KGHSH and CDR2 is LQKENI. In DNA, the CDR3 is TGTGCCAGCTCACCACCGCGAGGACAGGGGGCGAATTCACCCCTCCACTTT. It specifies CASSPPRGQGANSPLHF. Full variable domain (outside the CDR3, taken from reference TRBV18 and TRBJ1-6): NAGVMQNPRHLVRRRGQEARLRCSPMKGHSHVYWYRQLPEEGLKFMVYLQKENIIDESGMPKERFSAEFPKEGPSILRIQQVVRGDSAAYFCASSPPRGQGANSPLHFGNGTRLTVT.

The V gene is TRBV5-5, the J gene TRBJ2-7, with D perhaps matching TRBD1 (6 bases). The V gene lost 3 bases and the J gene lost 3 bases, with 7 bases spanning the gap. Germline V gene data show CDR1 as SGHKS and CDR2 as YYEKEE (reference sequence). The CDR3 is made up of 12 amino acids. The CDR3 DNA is TGTGCCAGCAGCTGGACAGACTACGAGCAGTACTTC. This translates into CASSWTDYEQYF.

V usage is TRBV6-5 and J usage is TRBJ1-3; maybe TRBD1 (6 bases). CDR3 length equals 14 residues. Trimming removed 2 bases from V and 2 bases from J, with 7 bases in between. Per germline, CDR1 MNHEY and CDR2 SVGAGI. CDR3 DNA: TGTGCCAGCAGTTACGAGGGGGCTGGAAACACCATATATTTT. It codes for CASSYEGAGNTIYF.

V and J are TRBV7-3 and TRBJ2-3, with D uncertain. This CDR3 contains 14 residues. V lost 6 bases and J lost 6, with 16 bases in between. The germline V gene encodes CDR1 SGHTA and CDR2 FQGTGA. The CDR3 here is CASSIARSHDTQYF. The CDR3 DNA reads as TGTGCCAGCAGTATCGCCCGGTCTCATGATACGCAGTATTTT.

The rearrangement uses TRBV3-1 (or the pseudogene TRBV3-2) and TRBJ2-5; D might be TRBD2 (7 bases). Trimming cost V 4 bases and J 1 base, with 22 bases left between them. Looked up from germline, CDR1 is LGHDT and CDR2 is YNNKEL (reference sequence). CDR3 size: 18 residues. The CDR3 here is CASSPGLGRGPLQETQYF. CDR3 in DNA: TGTGCCAGCAGCCCCGGCTTGGGGCGGGGGCCGCTCCAAGAGACCCAGTACTTC.

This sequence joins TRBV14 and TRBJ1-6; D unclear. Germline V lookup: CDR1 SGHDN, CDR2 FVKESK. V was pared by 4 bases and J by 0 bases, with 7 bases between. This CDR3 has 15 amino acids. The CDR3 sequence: CASSLMSSYNSPLHF. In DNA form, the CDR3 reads TGTGCCAGCAGCCTTATGAGCTCCTATAATTCACCCCTCCACTTT. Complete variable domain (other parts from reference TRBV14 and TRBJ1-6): EAGVTQFPSHSVIEKGQTVTLRCDPISGHDNLYWYRRVMGKEIKFLLHFVKESKQDESGMPNNRFLAERTGGTYSTLKVQPAELEDSGVYFCASSLMSSYNSPLHFGNGTRLTVT.

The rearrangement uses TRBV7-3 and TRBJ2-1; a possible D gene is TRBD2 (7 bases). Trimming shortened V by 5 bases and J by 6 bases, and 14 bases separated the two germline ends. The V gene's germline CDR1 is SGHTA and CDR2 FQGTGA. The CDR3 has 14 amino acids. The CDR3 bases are TGTGCCAGCAGCCTCGAGGGGGGGCTCAATGAGCAGTTCTTC. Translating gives CASSLEGGLNEQFF.

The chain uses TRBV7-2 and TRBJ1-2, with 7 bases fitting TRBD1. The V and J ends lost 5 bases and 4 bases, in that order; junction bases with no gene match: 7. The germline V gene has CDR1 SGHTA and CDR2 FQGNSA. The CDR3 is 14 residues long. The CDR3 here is CASSPIQGTYGYTF. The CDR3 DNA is TGTGCCAGCAGCCCAATACAGGGGACCTATGGCTACACCTTC.

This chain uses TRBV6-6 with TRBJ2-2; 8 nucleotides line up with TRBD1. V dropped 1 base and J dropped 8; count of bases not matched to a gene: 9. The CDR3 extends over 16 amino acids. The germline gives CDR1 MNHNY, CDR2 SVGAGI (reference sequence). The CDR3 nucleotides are TGTGCCAGCAGTTACTTCAGACAGGGGCCGTCGGGGGAGCTGTTTTTT. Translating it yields CASSYFRQGPSGELFF.